What follows is one T cell receptor beta chain and its context. The antigen remains undetermined. These data come from a study of blood T cells in healthy people across ages. On the study more broadly: The template switching approach captured approximately one barcoded beta molecule for every two T cells. The study, taken as a whole, reports: Across the age range, TCR beta diversity per million T cells fell in a roughly linear way. Without sorted subsets, naive and antigen-experienced compartments could not be conclusively compared.

CDR3 length equals 12 residues. CDR1 is SGHTA and CDR2 is FQGNSA in the germline V gene. V was pared by 3 bases and J by 4 bases, with 6 bases between. A second PCR of 7 to 11 cycles used a sample-barcoded 5' primer and a J-beta primer mix. Each CDR3 protein gets one entry after TCRdb re-called the 5' RACE reads with MiXCR. This sample has under 800,000 distinct CDR3 sequences, with about 21% found just once. This chain connects TRBV7-2 to TRBJ2-5, with D uncertain. The receptor's source is a man in his sixties or seventies in good health. The sample comprised blood. CDR3 protein: CASSFPLETQYF. In nucleotides, the CDR3 is TGTGCCAGCAGCTTCCCCTTAGAGACCCAGTACTTC.